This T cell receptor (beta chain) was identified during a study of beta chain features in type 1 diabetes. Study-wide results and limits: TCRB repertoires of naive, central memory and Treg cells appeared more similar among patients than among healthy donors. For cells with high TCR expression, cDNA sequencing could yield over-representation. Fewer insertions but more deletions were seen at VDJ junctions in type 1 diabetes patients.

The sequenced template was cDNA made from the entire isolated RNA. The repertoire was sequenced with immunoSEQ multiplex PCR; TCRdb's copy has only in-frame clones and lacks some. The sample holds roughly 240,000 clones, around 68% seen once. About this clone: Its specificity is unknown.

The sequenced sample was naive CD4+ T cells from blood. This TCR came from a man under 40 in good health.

The CDR3 reads CSATPGNEQFF. DNA of the CDR3: TGCAGTGCTACCCCTGGGAATGAGCAGTTCTTC. The chain uses TRBV20-1 and TRBJ2-1, with unresolved D. Germline CDR1 and CDR2: DFQATT and SNEGSKA (reference sequence). The ends were cut back, 4 bases at V and 7 bases at J, with 8 bases in the middle. CDR3 length: 11 residues.